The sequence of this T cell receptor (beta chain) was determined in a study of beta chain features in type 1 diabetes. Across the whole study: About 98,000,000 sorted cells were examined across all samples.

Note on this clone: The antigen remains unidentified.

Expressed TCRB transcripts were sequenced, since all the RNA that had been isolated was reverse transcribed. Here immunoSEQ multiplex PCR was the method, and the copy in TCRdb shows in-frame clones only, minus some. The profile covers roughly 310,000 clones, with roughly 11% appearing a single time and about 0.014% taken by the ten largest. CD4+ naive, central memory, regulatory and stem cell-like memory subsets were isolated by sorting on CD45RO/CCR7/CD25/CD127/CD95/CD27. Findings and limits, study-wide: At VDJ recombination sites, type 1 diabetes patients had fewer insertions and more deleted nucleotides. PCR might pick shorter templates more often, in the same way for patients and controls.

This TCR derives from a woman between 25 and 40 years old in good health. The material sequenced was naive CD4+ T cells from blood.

CDR3 region: CATSRDKVGGRGYIQYF. In nucleotides, the CDR3 is TGTGCCACCAGCAGAGATAAAGTCGGCGGAAGGGGTTACATTCAGTACTTC. The V call is TRBV15, the J call TRBJ2-4, with TRBD1 as a possible D gene (5 bases). This CDR3 comprises 17 residues. V lost 0 bases and J lost 8, with 20 bases in between. Germline V gene data show CDR1 as LNHNV and CDR2 as YYDKDF (reference sequence). Full variable domain (missing parts from reference TRBV15 and TRBJ2-4): DAMVIQNPRYQVTQFGKPVTLSCSQTLNHNVMYWYQQKSSQAPKLLFHYYDKDFNNEADTPDNFQSRRPNTSFCFLDIRSPGLGDTAMYLCATSRDKVGGRGYIQYFGAGTRLSVL.